This TCR beta chain was sequenced in a study of T cell responses to AZD1222 COVID-19 vaccine. Study background: Both about-4-week and about-12-week second-dose recipients were combined.

The repertoire was sequenced with immunoSEQ multiplex PCR; TCRdb's copy has only in-frame clones and lacks some. The sample yields 130,000 or so clones, around 84% seen once. Trimming pared 0 bases from V and 5 bases from J, leaving 7 bases between. This CDR3 is 13 amino acids long. Germline-derived CDR1 and CDR2 are MNHEY and SVGAGI. This clone has only one observation. Its cognate antigen is unknown. Whole-study findings and limits: Reports say nearly half of spike-specific TCRs go after unmutated variant regions. Dominant at 160-218 and 743-854, vaccine-associated CD4 TCRs also spanned spike. Most donors were white British and more were female, and clonal diversity was possibly underestimated.

The rearrangement uses TRBV6-5 and TRBJ2-5; D gene ambiguous. The starting material was peripheral blood, obtained on day 0 of AZD1222 vaccination. The TCR comes from an adult in good health. The CDR3 spells CASSYSRQETQYF. The CDR3 nucleotides read TGTGCCAGCAGTTACTCGAGGCAGGAGACCCAGTACTTC.